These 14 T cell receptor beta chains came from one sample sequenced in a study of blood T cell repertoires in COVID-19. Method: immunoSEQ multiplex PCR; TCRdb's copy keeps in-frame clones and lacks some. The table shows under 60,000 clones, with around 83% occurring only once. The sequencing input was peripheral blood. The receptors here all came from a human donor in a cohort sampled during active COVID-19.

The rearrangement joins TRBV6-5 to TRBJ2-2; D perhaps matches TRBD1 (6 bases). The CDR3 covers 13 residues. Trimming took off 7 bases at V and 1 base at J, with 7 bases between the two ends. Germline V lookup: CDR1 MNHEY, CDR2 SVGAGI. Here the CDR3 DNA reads TGTGCCAGCACCAGGGGGAACACCGGGGAGCTGTTTTTT. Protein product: CASTRGNTGELFF.

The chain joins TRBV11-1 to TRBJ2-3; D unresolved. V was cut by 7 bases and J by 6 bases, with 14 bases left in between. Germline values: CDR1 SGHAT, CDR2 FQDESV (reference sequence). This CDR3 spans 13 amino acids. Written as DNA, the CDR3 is TGTGCCAGCACTACCGGGTCTAGGGATACGCAGTATTTT. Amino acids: CASTTGSRDTQYF.

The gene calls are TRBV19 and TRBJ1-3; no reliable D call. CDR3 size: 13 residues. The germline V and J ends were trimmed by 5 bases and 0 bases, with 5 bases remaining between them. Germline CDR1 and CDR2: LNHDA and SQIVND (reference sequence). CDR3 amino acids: CASSRSSGNTIYF. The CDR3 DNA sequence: TGTGCCAGTAGTCGTAGCTCTGGAAACACCATATATTTT. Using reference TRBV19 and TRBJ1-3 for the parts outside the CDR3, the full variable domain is DGGITQSPKYLFRKEGQNVTLSCEQNLNHDAMYWYRQDPGQGLRLIYYSQIVNDFQKGDIAEGYSVSREKKESFPLTVTSAQKNPTAFYLCASSRSSGNTIYFGEGSWLTVV.

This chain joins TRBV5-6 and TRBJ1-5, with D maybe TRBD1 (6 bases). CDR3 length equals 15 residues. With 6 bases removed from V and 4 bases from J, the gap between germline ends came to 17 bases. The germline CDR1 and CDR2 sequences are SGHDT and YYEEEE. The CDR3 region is CASNLYRELNQPQHF. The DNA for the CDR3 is TGTGCCAGCAACCTCTACAGGGAATTAAATCAGCCCCAGCATTTT. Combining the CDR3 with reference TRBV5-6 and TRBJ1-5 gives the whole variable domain DAGVTQSPTHLIKTRGQQVTLRCSPKSGHDTVSWYQQALGQGPQFIFQYYEEEERQRGNFPDRFSGHQFPNYSSELNVNALLLGDSALYLCASNLYRELNQPQHFGDGTRLSIL.

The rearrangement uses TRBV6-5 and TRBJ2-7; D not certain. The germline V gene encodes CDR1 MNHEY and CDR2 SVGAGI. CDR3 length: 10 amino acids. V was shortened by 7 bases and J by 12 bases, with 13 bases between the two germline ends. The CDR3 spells CASTHRMAYF. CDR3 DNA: TGTGCCAGCACCCACCGTATGGCGTACTTC.

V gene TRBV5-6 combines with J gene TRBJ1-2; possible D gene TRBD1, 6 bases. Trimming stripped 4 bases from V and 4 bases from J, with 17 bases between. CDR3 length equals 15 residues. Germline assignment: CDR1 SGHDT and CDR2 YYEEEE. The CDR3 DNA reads TGTGCCAGCAGCACCTCTGCGGGAGGGGGCTATGGCTACACCTTC. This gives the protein CASSTSAGGGYGYTF.

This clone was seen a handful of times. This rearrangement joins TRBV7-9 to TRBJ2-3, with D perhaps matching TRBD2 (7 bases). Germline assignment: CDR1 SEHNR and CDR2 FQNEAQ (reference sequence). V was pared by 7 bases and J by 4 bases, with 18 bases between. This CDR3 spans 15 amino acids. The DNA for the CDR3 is TGTGCCAGCACGCCGGGGGGCGGTCCTCCAGATACGCAGTATTTT. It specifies CASTPGGGPPDTQYF.

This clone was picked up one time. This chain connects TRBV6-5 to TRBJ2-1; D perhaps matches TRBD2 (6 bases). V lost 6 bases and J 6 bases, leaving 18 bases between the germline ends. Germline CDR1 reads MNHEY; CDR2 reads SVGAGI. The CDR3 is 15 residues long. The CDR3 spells CASRPGGPYVNEQFF. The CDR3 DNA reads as TGTGCCAGCAGACCCGGGGGTCCCTACGTCAATGAGCAGTTCTTC.

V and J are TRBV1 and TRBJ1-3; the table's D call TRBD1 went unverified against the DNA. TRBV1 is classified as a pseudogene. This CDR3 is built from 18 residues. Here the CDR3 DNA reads TGCACCAGCAGCCAAGGCCGCGTCTCAGGATGCGCTGGAAACACCATATATTTT. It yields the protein CTSSQGRVSGCAGNTIYF.

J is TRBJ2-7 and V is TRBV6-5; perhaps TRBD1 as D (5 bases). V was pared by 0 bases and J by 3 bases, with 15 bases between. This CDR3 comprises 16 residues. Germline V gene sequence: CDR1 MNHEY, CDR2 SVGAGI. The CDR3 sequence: CASSYSLWGRGYEQYF. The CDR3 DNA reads TGTGCCAGCAGTTACTCCCTCTGGGGCCGAGGCTACGAGCAGTACTTC.

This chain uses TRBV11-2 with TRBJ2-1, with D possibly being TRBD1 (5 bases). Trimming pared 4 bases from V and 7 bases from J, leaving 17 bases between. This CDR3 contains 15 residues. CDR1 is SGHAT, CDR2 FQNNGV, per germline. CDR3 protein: CASSSRQGSRNEQFF. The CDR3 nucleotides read TGTGCCAGCAGCTCACGTCAGGGATCGAGGAATGAGCAGTTCTTC.

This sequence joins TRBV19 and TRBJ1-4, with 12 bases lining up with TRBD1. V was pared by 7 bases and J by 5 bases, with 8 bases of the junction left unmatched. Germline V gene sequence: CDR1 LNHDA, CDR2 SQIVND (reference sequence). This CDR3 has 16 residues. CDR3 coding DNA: TGTGCCAGTACCTGGGACAGGGGGCGCGGGAATGAAAAACTGTTTTTT. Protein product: CASTWDRGRGNEKLFF.

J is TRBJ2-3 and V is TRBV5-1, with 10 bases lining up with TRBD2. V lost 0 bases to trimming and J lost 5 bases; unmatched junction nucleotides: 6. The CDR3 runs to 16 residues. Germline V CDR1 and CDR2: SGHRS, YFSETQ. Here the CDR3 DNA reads TGCGCCAGCAGCTTGGCCACGGTAGCGGGGGGAGATACGCAGTATTTT. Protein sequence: CASSLATVAGGDTQYF.

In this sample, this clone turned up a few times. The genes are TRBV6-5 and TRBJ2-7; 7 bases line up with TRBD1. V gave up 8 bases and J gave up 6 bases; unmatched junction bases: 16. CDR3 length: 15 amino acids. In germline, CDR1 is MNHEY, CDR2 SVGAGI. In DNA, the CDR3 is TGTGCCAGCGGATACAGGGGTGGGAATGCGGGCGAGCAGTACTTC. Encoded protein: CASGYRGGNAGEQYF.